This T cell receptor beta chain stems from a study of blood T cell repertoires in COVID-19. V shed 0 bases and J 7 bases; nucleotides not matched to a gene: 5. In germline, CDR1 is LNHDA, CDR2 SQIVND (reference sequence). This CDR3 comprises 14 residues. How the authors handled the data: Using reference gene primer amplification, nucleated cell counts were estimated. Profiled with immunoSEQ multiplex PCR; TCRdb holds only in-frame clones, not every one. V, J and clone size derive from that table, while D and trimming were established from the DNA sequence. The data hold 230,000 or so clones, with around 84% observed a single time.

The sequence was obtained from a woman between 50 and 59 years old who had been exposed to COVID-19. The source material was PBMCs or T cells enriched from blood (not recorded which). The V call is TRBV19, the J call TRBJ1-1; 7 nucleotides line up with TRBD1. Written as DNA, the CDR3 is TGTGCCAGTAGTATAGACGGGACAGAAAGTGAAGCTTTCTTT. Protein sequence: CASSIDGTESEAFF.